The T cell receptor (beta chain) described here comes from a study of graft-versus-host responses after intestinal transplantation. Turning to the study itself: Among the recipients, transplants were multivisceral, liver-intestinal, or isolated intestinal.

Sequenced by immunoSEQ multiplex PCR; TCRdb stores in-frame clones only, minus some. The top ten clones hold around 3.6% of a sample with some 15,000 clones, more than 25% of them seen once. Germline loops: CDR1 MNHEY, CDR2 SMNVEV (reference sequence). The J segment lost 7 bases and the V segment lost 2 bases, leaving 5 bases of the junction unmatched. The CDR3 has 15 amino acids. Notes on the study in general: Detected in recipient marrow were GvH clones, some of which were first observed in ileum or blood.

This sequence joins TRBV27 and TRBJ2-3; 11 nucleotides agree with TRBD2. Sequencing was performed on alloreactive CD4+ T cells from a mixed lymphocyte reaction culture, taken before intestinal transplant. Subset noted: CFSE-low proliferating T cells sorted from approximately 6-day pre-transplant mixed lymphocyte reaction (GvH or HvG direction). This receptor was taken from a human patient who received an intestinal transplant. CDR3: CASSLTGTSGYTQYF. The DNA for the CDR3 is TGTGCCAGCAGTTTAACCGGGACTAGCGGCTATACGCAGTATTTT.